These 25 T cell receptor beta chains were all obtained from the same sample, sequenced in a study of spatial heterogeneity in lung cancer. MiXCR, run by TCRdb on the 5' RACE reads, gives a single entry per CDR3 protein. The sample has more than 95,000 distinct CDR3 sequences, over 9% seen once; the top ten hold over 15%. The time point was: blood at routine non-recurrence follow-up after resection. Unsorted tumor, nontumor lung tissue or cryopreserved PBMC supplied the whole RNA. The sequenced sample was PBMCs, obtained at follow-up. The receptor set was obtained from a male donor with early-stage non-small cell lung cancer.

There are a few counts of this clonotype. J is TRBJ2-3 and V is TRBV6-5; TRBD2 agrees at 13 bases. Trimming at V came to 2 bases and at J to 5 bases, leaving 4 bases not matched to a gene. Germline V lookup: CDR1 MNHEY, CDR2 SVGAGI. This CDR3 is 16 amino acids long. The CDR3 loop reads CASSYTRTSGGDTQYF. For the CDR3, the DNA is TGTGCCAGCAGTTACACAAGGACTAGCGGGGGAGATACGCAGTATTTT.

A few counts support this clonotype. The chain joins TRBV19 to TRBJ1-2; the D gene is possibly TRBD1 (5 bases). Deletions cut 4 bases from V and 4 bases from J, with 13 bases between. The CDR3 contains 14 residues. Germline assignment: CDR1 LNHDA and CDR2 SQIVND (reference sequence). The CDR3: CASSRGAGIYGYTF. The CDR3 DNA reads TGTGCCAGTAGTAGAGGGGCGGGCATCTATGGCTACACCTTC.

This clonotype appeared a few times. V gene TRBV4-3 combines with J gene TRBJ2-7, with TRBD2 matching over 13 bases. The trim removed 4 bases at V and 3 bases at J, leaving 3 bases unmatched. Germline assignment: CDR1 LGHNA and CDR2 YSLEER. This CDR3 is built from 15 residues. In DNA, the CDR3 is TGCGCCAGCAGCCCGGGACTAGCGGGGATCTACGAGCAGTACTTC. Protein: CASSPGLAGIYEQYF.

This clonotype was picked up a small number of times. CDR3 residues: CSVCLGTGGRETQYF. The CDR3 DNA sequence: TGCAGCGTGTGTCTGGGGACAGGGGGAAGAGAGACCCAGTACTTC. The V call is TRBV29-1, the J call TRBJ2-5, with TRBD1 matching 11 bases. Unmatched junction bases numbered 10, after V lost 6 bases and J lost 4 bases. Germline loops: CDR1 SQVTM, CDR2 ANQGSEA. This CDR3 contains 15 residues.

This clonotype has ten or more counts. The chain uses TRBV10-3 and TRBJ2-5; D gene ambiguous. Germline CDR1 ENHRY, CDR2 SYGVKD. V lost 3 bases and J 1 base, leaving 6 bases between the germline ends. The CDR3 has 13 amino acids. Here the CDR3 DNA reads TGTGCCATCAGTGACAGTGGCCAAGAGACCCAGTACTTC. Its translation: CAISDSGQETQYF.

This clonotype was seen ten or more times. This chain links TRBV6-6 with TRBJ2-1; 10 bases are shared with TRBD1. The germline CDR1 and CDR2 sequences are MNHNY and SVGAGI (reference sequence). The V segment lost 6 bases and the J segment 8 bases; nucleotides outside the gene matches: 7. The CDR3 is 14 amino acids. The CDR3 loop reads CASRPGQGYDEQFF. The CDR3 nucleotides read TGTGCCAGCAGGCCGGGACAGGGGTATGATGAGCAGTTCTTC.

This clonotype was observed at least ten times. V gene TRBV6-2 or TRBV6-3 combines with J gene TRBJ1-6; 7 bases map to TRBD1. The V and J ends lost 2 bases and 5 bases, in that order; junction bases with no gene match: 9. Germline V gene data show CDR1 as MNHEY and CDR2 as SVGEGT. This CDR3 has 17 residues. The CDR3: CASSYEVGGRDNSPLHF. CDR3 coding DNA: TGTGCCAGCAGTTACGAGGTAGGGGGCAGAGATAATTCACCCCTCCACTTT.

V gene TRBV5-1 combines with J gene TRBJ2-3; perhaps D is TRBD1 or TRBD2 (5 bases each). Germline loops: CDR1 SGHRS, CDR2 YFSETQ. Trimming cost V 2 bases and J 4 bases, with 20 bases left between them. CDR3 length equals 17 residues. CDR3 residues: CASSLSPSRGAADTQYF. Here the CDR3 DNA reads TGCGCCAGCAGCTTAAGTCCTTCGAGGGGAGCAGCAGATACGCAGTATTTT. Full variable domain (missing parts from reference TRBV5-1 and TRBJ2-3): KAGVTQTPRYLIKTRGQQVTLSCSPISGHRSVSWYQQTPGQGLQFLFEYFSETQRNKGNFPGRFSGRQFSNSRSEMNVSTLELGDSALYLCASSLSPSRGAADTQYFGPGTRLTVL.

There are many counts of this clonotype. The chain carries TRBV6-5 and TRBJ2-7, with D perhaps matching TRBD1 (6 bases). The CDR3 is 11 residues long. Germline loops: CDR1 MNHEY, CDR2 SVGAGI. V gave up 6 bases and J gave up 5 bases, with 8 bases separating them. The CDR3 DNA sequence: TGTGCCAGCAGCTACAGGGACGAGCAGTACTTC. Translating it yields CASSYRDEQYF.

This clonotype was counted ten times or more. The rearrangement uses TRBV27 and TRBJ2-1; D possibly uses TRBD1 or TRBD2 (5 bases each). CDR1 is MNHEY, CDR2 SMNVEV, per germline (reference sequence). The V and J ends lost 2 bases and 3 bases respectively, with 8 bases between them. CDR3 length equals 14 residues. In DNA form, the CDR3 reads TGTGCCAGCAGTTTAGGGGACCACTACAATGAGCAGTTCTTC. Its translation: CASSLGDHYNEQFF.

The chain employs TRBV28 and TRBJ1-1; perhaps TRBD1 as D (6 bases). CDR1 and CDR2 from the germline V gene are MDHEN and SYDVKM. Trimming pared 9 bases from V and 5 bases from J, leaving 10 bases between. The CDR3 extends over 11 amino acids. The CDR3 nucleotides read TGTGCCAGTTCAGGGGTGACTGAAGCTTTCTTT. Amino acids: CASSGVTEAFF.

The table lists this clonotype with a count of one. A single base separates this from a much larger clone, so it may be a read error. The chain is built from TRBV10-1 and TRBJ2-5; D not certain. Germline values: CDR1 WNHNN, CDR2 SYGVQD (reference sequence). This CDR3 spans 12 amino acids. CDR3 nucleotide sequence: TGCACCAGCAGTGGCCGCGAAGCGACCCAGTACTTC. Translated, it gives CTSSGREATQYF.

This clonotype has ten or more counts. This chain links TRBV7-9 with TRBJ2-5; D unresolved. Trimming cost V 2 bases and J 4 bases, with 2 bases left between them. CDR1 is SEHNR and CDR2 is FQNEAQ in the germline V gene (reference sequence). There are 11 residues in the CDR3. CDR3 in DNA: TGTGCCAGCAGCTTACTAGAGACCCAGTACTTC. As protein: CASSLLETQYF.

This clonotype was detected many times. The chain has TRBV28 and TRBJ2-5; 7 nucleotides match TRBD1. Germline CDR1 MDHEN, CDR2 SYDVKM. V gave up 5 bases and J gave up 5 bases; unmatched junction bases: 11. The length of the CDR3 is 15 residues. CDR3 in amino acids: CASSRTGAGMETQYF. CDR3 in DNA: TGTGCCAGCAGTCGGACAGGTGCTGGGATGGAGACCCAGTACTTC.

The chain couples TRBV6-5 to TRBJ2-2; TRBD1 agrees at 8 bases. V lost 10 bases to trimming and J lost 0 bases; unmatched junction nucleotides: 7. Germline CDR1 is MNHEY and CDR2 is SVGAGI. The CDR3 is 15 amino acids. CDR3 region: CATLQGASNTGELFF. Written as DNA, the CDR3 is TGTGCCACCCTCCAGGGGGCTTCGAACACCGGGGAGCTGTTTTTT.

The chain is built from TRBV19 and TRBJ2-1, with D possibly matching TRBD1 (5 bases). V was pared by 0 bases and J by 9 bases, with 15 bases between. The CDR3 is 15 residues long. In germline, CDR1 is LNHDA, CDR2 SQIVND (reference sequence). The CDR3 region has the DNA TGTGCCAGTAGTATAGAGAGTAGGGGCTGGGGTGAGCAGTTCTTC. It is translated as CASSIESRGWGEQFF.

This rearrangement joins TRBV6-5 to TRBJ2-7; the D is unclear. V was pared by 8 bases and J by 7 bases, with 21 bases between. This CDR3 has 14 amino acids. Germline CDR1 MNHEY, CDR2 SVGAGI. CDR3 sequence: CASVDTLLGSEQYF. The DNA for the CDR3 is TGTGCCAGCGTAGACACCCTGCTTGGTTCAGAGCAGTACTTC.

This clonotype was observed at least ten times. The chain employs TRBV30 and TRBJ1-4, with 7 nucleotides matching TRBD1. V was pared by 4 bases and J by 0 bases, with 8 bases of the junction left unmatched. The length of the CDR3 is 16 residues. Germline assignment: CDR1 GTSNPN and CDR2 SVGIG (reference sequence). The CDR3 DNA sequence: TGTGCCTGGACCCCGGGGCAGGGGGCAACTAATGAAAAACTGTTTTTT. It codes for CAWTPGQGATNEKLFF.

This clonotype turned up a few times. The chain couples TRBV2 to TRBJ2-1; no clear D gene. The CDR3 spans 14 residues. Per germline, CDR1 SNHLY and CDR2 FYNNEI. V lost 8 bases, J lost 0 bases, and 11 bases lay in between. DNA for the CDR3: TGTGCCAGCTCCCCGTCGACCTCCTACAATGAGCAGTTCTTC. This codes for CASSPSTSYNEQFF.

The chain employs TRBV5-1 and TRBJ2-7, with D uncertain. Germline CDR1 is SGHRS and CDR2 is YFSETQ. V lost 4 bases, J lost 0 bases, and 17 bases lay in between. This CDR3 has 16 residues. CDR3 amino acids: CASSVETVLSSYEQYF. The CDR3 bases are TGCGCCAGCAGCGTAGAGACGGTTCTAAGCTCCTACGAGCAGTACTTC. The full variable domain, with the rest looked up from reference TRBV5-1 and TRBJ2-7, is KAGVTQTPRYLIKTRGQQVTLSCSPISGHRSVSWYQQTPGQGLQFLFEYFSETQRNKGNFPGRFSGRQFSNSRSEMNVSTLELGDSALYLCASSVETVLSSYEQYFGPGTRLTVT.

This clonotype showed up many times. The chain uses TRBV6-5 and TRBJ2-7, with 7 positions matching TRBD2. The germline V gene has CDR1 MNHEY and CDR2 SVGAGI. After removal of 0 bases from V and 5 bases from J, the junction contained 7 bases not matched to a gene. This CDR3 contains 15 residues. The CDR3 region is CASSYSNAGDHEQYF. In DNA form, the CDR3 reads TGTGCCAGCAGTTACTCAAACGCGGGGGACCACGAGCAGTACTTC.

This clonotype has more than one count but fewer than ten. The chain is built from TRBV29-1 and TRBJ1-2; the D is unclear. The CDR3 runs to 14 residues. Looked up from germline, CDR1 is SQVTM and CDR2 is ANQGSEA. The V gene lost 3 bases and the J gene lost 2 bases, with 13 bases spanning the gap. CDR3 nucleotides: TGCAGCGTTGATATCGCCCGAGCCAACTATGGCTACACCTTC. It specifies CSVDIARANYGYTF.

This clonotype came up many times. This chain uses TRBV20-1 with TRBJ1-5, with D perhaps matching TRBD1 (6 bases). The CDR3 consists of 14 residues. Between the trimmed V and J ends, which lost 6 bases and 5 bases, there was a span of 17 bases. Germline V CDR1 and CDR2: DFQATT, SNEGSKA (reference sequence). CDR3 amino acids: CSAPGTPGDQPQHF. In nucleotides, the CDR3 is TGCAGTGCGCCAGGGACCCCAGGGGATCAGCCCCAGCATTTT.

The chain has TRBV3-1 and TRBJ2-2, with TRBD1 matching 7 bases. This CDR3 contains 19 residues. V lost 1 base and J lost 4; bases outside the gene matches: 15. Germline V gene sequence: CDR1 LGHDT, CDR2 YNNKEL (reference sequence). CDR3 sequence (DNA): TGTGCCAGCAGCCAAGTCAACCGGGACAGATTTAGATCCACCGGGGAGCTGTTTTTT. Translation gives CASSQVNRDRFRSTGELFF.

This clonotype has more than one count but fewer than ten. The rearrangement joins TRBV7-2 to TRBJ2-3; the D is unclear. The CDR3 is made up of 14 amino acids. Germline loops: CDR1 SGHTA, CDR2 FQGNSA. Between the trimmed V and J ends, which lost 6 bases and 8 bases, there was a span of 18 bases. The chain's CDR3 is CASSAGRAPGTQYF. CDR3 nucleotides: TGTGCCAGCAGTGCCGGACGGGCCCCTGGTACGCAGTATTTT.